The clone carrying this T cell receptor beta chain was seen a single time. Antigen specificity is unknown. Treatment defined: over 15 received Ad26.COV2.S at low or high dose, single or two shots; several received placebo; per-sample allocation not given. Vaccine and placebo recipients were sampled on day 63 after the first injection. As its vector, the vaccine had Ad26, which expressed Wuhan-strain SARS-CoV-2 spike. The sample originates from a study of Ad26.COV2.S vaccination and SARS-CoV-2 variants. The wider study: Ad26.COV2.S shots went into the muscle once or twice, 56 days apart.

Germline assignment: CDR1 MNHNS and CDR2 SASEGT. This CDR3 is 17 amino acids long. Deletions cut 1 base from V and 3 bases from J, with 16 bases between. Method: immunoSEQ multiplex PCR; TCRdb's copy keeps in-frame clones and lacks some. The sample records 350,000 to 500,000 clones, 90% being singletons. Findings and limits, study-wide: Recipients of vaccine and of placebo showed similar breadth of their non-spike TCR repertoires.

The clonotype was recovered from a person aged 18-60 years who received the Ad26.COV2.S COVID-19 vaccine or a placebo. The genes are TRBV6-1 and TRBJ2-1; D may correspond to TRBD1 or TRBD2 (7 bases each). The sample was peripheral blood, taken in a trial of Ad26.COV2.S vaccine versus placebo. The DNA of the CDR3 is TGTGCCAGCAGTGAAGAGGGAGGGACAGTCTACTACAATGAGCAGTTCTTC. Translating it yields CASSEEGGTVYYNEQFF.